One and the same sample provided the 27 T cell receptor beta chains below, sequenced in a study of PD-1 blockade in classical Hodgkin lymphoma. Data came from immunoSEQ multiplex PCR; TCRdb stores just in-frame clones and leaves some out. This sample yields some 45,000 clones, of which roughly 78% are seen a single time; 37% belongs to the top ten. Time point defined: cycle 4 day 1 (C4D1), after 6 weeks of nivolumab. Every patient had relapsed following autologous stem cell transplantation, and cohorts differed in brentuximab vedotin exposure. The sequencing used peripheral blood mononuclear cells (PBMCs), collected before the fourth cycle of nivolumab. Receptors originate from a human donor with classical Hodgkin lymphoma.

The rearrangement joins TRBV4-2 to TRBJ2-1; D is possibly TRBD1 or TRBD2 (5 bases each). This CDR3 region has 16 residues. Trimming left V 3 bases short and J 9 bases short, with 21 bases between. Germline values: CDR1 LGHNA, CDR2 YNFKEQ. The CDR3 here is CASSQSPGTNSFEQFF. CDR3 sequence (DNA): TGTGCCAGCAGCCAGTCCCCGGGGACCAATTCATTTGAGCAGTTCTTC.

This chain joins TRBV18 and TRBJ2-1; D gene ambiguous. The CDR3 has 15 amino acids. CDR1 and CDR2 from the germline V gene are KGHSH and LQKENI. V lost 2 bases, J lost 4 bases, and 12 bases lay in between. The CDR3 here is CASSPEWTEYNEQFF. CDR3 bases: TGTGCCAGCTCACCAGAATGGACGGAGTACAATGAGCAGTTCTTC.

The rearrangement joins TRBV19 to TRBJ1-5; tentative D call: TRBD1 (6 bases). This CDR3 contains 13 residues. The germline V gene has CDR1 LNHDA and CDR2 SQIVND (reference sequence). Trimming took off 9 bases at V and 6 bases at J, with 15 bases between the two ends. As DNA, the CDR3 is TGTGCCAGCCGAGGGGGGTCGATTCAGCCCCAGCATTTT. Translating gives CASRGGSIQPQHF.

The V and J genes are TRBV7-2 and TRBJ1-6, with D tentatively TRBD1 (6 bases). Germline CDR1 SGHTA, CDR2 FQGNSA. There are 15 residues in the CDR3. The ends were cut back, 2 bases at V and 8 bases at J, with 13 bases in the middle. For the CDR3, the DNA is TGTGCCAGCAGCTTAAACTACAGGGAGGATTCACCCCTCCACTTT. It yields the protein CASSLNYREDSPLHF.

V usage is TRBV5-1 and J usage is TRBJ1-1; TRBD1 matches 10 bases. The CDR3 contains 15 residues. V lost 6 bases to trimming and J lost 5 bases; unmatched junction nucleotides: 10. Germline V lookup: CDR1 SGHRS, CDR2 YFSETQ. The CDR3 DNA follows: TGCGCCAGCATCGACCAGGGACAGGGGAGGACTGAAGCTTTCTTT. It yields the protein CASIDQGQGRTEAFF.

This clone was observed many times. The rearrangement joins TRBV4-3 to TRBJ2-1; a weak D match, TRBD2 (5 bases). Trimming left V 0 bases short and J 5 bases short, with 14 bases between. Germline V gene lookup returns CDR1 LGHNA and CDR2 YSLEER. The CDR3 length is 16 residues. The chain's CDR3 is CASSQDASGTNNEQFF. The CDR3, as DNA: TGCGCCAGCAGCCAAGATGCCAGCGGAACCAACAATGAGCAGTTCTTC.

The V gene is TRBV27, the J gene TRBJ2-3; either TRBD1 or TRBD2 may supply D (5 bases each). Per germline, CDR1 MNHEY and CDR2 SMNVEV (reference sequence). V was clipped by 3 bases and J by 6 bases, with 13 bases between them. The CDR3 extends over 14 amino acids. Here the CDR3 reads CASSFGAKGDTQYF. The CDR3 DNA is TGTGCCAGCAGTTTCGGGGCGAAGGGTGATACGCAGTATTTT.

This clone was counted many times. This chain uses TRBV19 with TRBJ1-1, with TRBD1 matching over 10 bases. The CDR3 length is 14 residues. V lost 6 bases and J lost 4; bases outside the gene matches: 5. In germline, CDR1 is LNHDA, CDR2 SQIVND (reference sequence). The CDR3 DNA reads as TGTGCCAGTAGACGGACAGGGGGGTCCACTGAAGCTTTCTTT. Its protein product is CASRRTGGSTEAFF.

The rearrangement joins TRBV5-1 to TRBJ2-3; no definite D call. The germline V gene has CDR1 SGHRS and CDR2 YFSETQ. CDR3 length equals 13 residues. Trimming left V 4 bases short and J 7 bases short, with 13 bases between. CDR3 bases: TGCGCCAGCAGCCCACACCTCAAAAATACGCAGTATTTT. Its protein is CASSPHLKNTQYF.

V usage is TRBV18 and J usage is TRBJ2-1, with D hard to call. The CDR3 has 13 amino acids. Between the trimmed V and J ends, which lost 0 bases and 7 bases, there was a span of 7 bases. CDR1 and CDR2 (germline): KGHSH, LQKENI. In DNA, the CDR3 is TGTGCCAGCTCACCACCTAATAGGAATGAGCAGTTCTTC. Its translation: CASSPPNRNEQFF.

The chain is built from TRBV6-5 and TRBJ2-7; 8 nucleotides align to TRBD2. CDR1 is MNHEY, CDR2 SVGAGI, per germline. The CDR3 spans 14 residues. V shed 3 bases, J shed 5 bases, and the junction held 6 bases outside the gene matches. The CDR3 DNA reads as TGTGCCAGCAGTTATTTGACTAGCGCCGACGAGCAGTACTTC. The encoded protein is CASSYLTSADEQYF.

This sequence joins TRBV7-2 and TRBJ1-4, with 7 positions matching TRBD1. The germline V gene encodes CDR1 SGHTA and CDR2 FQGNSA. Trimming took 5 bases from V and 7 from J; bases not matched to a gene: 7. CDR3 length equals 14 residues. This chain's CDR3 is CASSTTGVGEKLFF. The DNA for the CDR3 is TGTGCCAGCAGCACAACAGGGGTGGGTGAAAAACTGTTTTTT.

CDR3 region: CASSLGQGQETQYF. CDR3 in DNA: TGTGCCAGCAGCTTGGGGCAGGGCCAAGAGACCCAGTACTTC. The V call is TRBV5-6, the J call TRBJ2-5, with D possibly matching TRBD1 (5 bases). V dropped 0 bases and J dropped 1 base, with 7 bases sitting between them. The CDR3 has 14 residues. Looked up from germline, CDR1 is SGHDT and CDR2 is YYEEEE. Looking up the rest from reference TRBV5-6 and TRBJ2-5 gives the full variable domain: DAGVTQSPTHLIKTRGQQVTLRCSPKSGHDTVSWYQQALGQGPQFIFQYYEEEERQRGNFPDRFSGHQFPNYSSELNVNALLLGDSALYLCASSLGQGQETQYFGPGTRLLVL.

The chain employs TRBV7-8 and TRBJ2-5, with D possibly TRBD1 on 5 matching bases. Germline V gene data show CDR1 as SGHVS and CDR2 as FQNEAQ. There are 14 residues in the CDR3. Trimming stripped 5 bases from V and 0 bases from J, with 10 bases between. Here the CDR3 reads CASSLGPDQETQYF. The DNA of the CDR3 is TGTGCCAGCAGCCTGGGGCCGGACCAAGAGACCCAGTACTTC.

Only a few counts were recorded for this clone. The chain employs TRBV27 and TRBJ1-6; possible D gene TRBD1, 5 bases. V was trimmed by 3 bases and J by 8 bases, leaving 8 bases between them. Per the germline V gene, CDR1 is MNHEY and CDR2 is SMNVEV (reference sequence). The CDR3 runs 13 residues. The CDR3 region has the DNA TGTGCCAGCAGTTTTCTGACAGATTCACCCCTCCACTTT. Its translation is CASSFLTDSPLHF.

The chain combines TRBV19 with TRBJ1-1, with unresolved D. There are 11 residues in the CDR3. V shed 8 bases and J shed 7 bases, with 11 bases lying between them. Germline V gene sequence: CDR1 LNHDA, CDR2 SQIVND (reference sequence). CDR3 DNA sequence: TGTGCCAGTCTAGGACCGGGTGAAGCTTTCTTT. This gives the protein CASLGPGEAFF.

The V call is TRBV10-3, the J call TRBJ2-7, with TRBD1 as a possible D gene (6 bases). Trimming cost V 4 bases and J 2 bases, with 9 bases left between them. The germline V gene has CDR1 ENHRY and CDR2 SYGVKD. The CDR3 loop spans 13 amino acids. CDR3 bases: TGTGCCATCAGTGGGACAGAAACCTACGAGCAGTACTTC. It yields the protein CAISGTETYEQYF.

The V gene is TRBV10-3, the J gene TRBJ1-1, with D possibly matching TRBD1 (6 bases). The length of the CDR3 is 12 residues. With 5 bases removed from V and 7 bases from J, the gap between germline ends came to 11 bases. The germline V gene has CDR1 ENHRY and CDR2 SYGVKD. CDR3 bases: TGTGCCATCAGTCCTACAGGGCTTGAAGCTTTCTTT. Translating gives CAISPTGLEAFF.

This rearrangement joins TRBV18 to TRBJ1-4; D unresolved. The CDR3 has 14 amino acids. Between the trimmed V and J ends, which lost 2 bases and 0 bases, there was a span of 4 bases. Germline V CDR1 and CDR2: KGHSH, LQKENI. Here the CDR3 reads CASSPESTNEKLFF. CDR3 nucleotides: TGTGCCAGCTCACCAGAATCAACTAATGAAAAACTGTTTTTT.

The chain uses TRBV30 and TRBJ1-1, with unresolved D. V lost 4 bases, J lost 1 base, and 13 bases lay in between. The germline CDR1 and CDR2 sequences are GTSNPN and SVGIG (reference sequence). The CDR3 is 14 residues long. DNA for the CDR3: TGTGCCTGGATAGCAGGACTGCAGAACACTGAAGCTTTCTTT. Protein product: CAWIAGLQNTEAFF. The full variable domain, completed using reference TRBV30 and TRBJ1-1, is SQTIHQWPATLVQPVGSPLSLECTVEGTSNPNLYWYRQAAGRGLQLLFYSVGIGQISSEVPQNLSASRPQDRQFILSSKKLLLSDSGFYLCAWIAGLQNTEAFFGQGTRLTVV.

The chain carries TRBV19 and TRBJ2-5, with a possible D match to TRBD2 (6 bases). The CDR3 runs to 17 residues. Germline V gene sequence: CDR1 LNHDA, CDR2 SQIVND (reference sequence). V lost 3 bases, J lost 1 base, and 18 bases lay in between. The CDR3 loop reads CASSILGISGPQETQYF. The CDR3 DNA is TGTGCCAGTAGTATTTTAGGGATTAGCGGACCCCAAGAGACCCAGTACTTC.

This clone is judged medium-sized. J is TRBJ1-1 and V is TRBV7-6; TRBD1 is a possible D gene (6 bases). Germline CDR1 SGHVS, CDR2 FNYEAQ. The length of the CDR3 is 15 residues. Trimming took off 1 base at V and 5 bases at J, with 14 bases between the two ends. CDR3: CASSLGQQGSTEAFF. DNA of the CDR3: TGTGCCAGCAGCTTAGGGCAACAGGGAAGTACTGAAGCTTTCTTT.

V usage is TRBV6-4 and J usage is TRBJ2-2; D is possibly TRBD1 (5 bases). The CDR3 has 14 amino acids. Trimming stripped 6 bases from V and 1 base from J, with 9 bases between. Germline CDR1 reads MRHNA; CDR2 reads SNTAGT. The CDR3 is CASRMQGNTGELFF. The CDR3, as DNA: TGTGCCAGCAGGATGCAGGGGAACACCGGGGAGCTGTTTTTT.

The chain is built from TRBV6-6 and TRBJ2-7; 8 bases agree with TRBD2. The V gene's germline CDR1 is MNHNY and CDR2 SVGAGI (reference sequence). The CDR3 runs to 15 residues. J lost 4 bases, V lost 4 bases, and 9 bases had no gene match. The chain's CDR3 is CASSWGGGIGYEQYF. The CDR3 DNA sequence: TGTGCCAGCAGTTGGGGCGGGGGGATCGGGTACGAGCAGTACTTC.

This chain connects TRBV5-4 to TRBJ2-5; D remains ambiguous. The V end lost 0 bases, the J end lost 2 bases, and 8 bases lay between the germline ends. This CDR3 contains 14 residues. CDR1 is SGHNT, CDR2 YYREEE, per germline (reference sequence). CDR3 nucleotides: TGTGCCAGCAGCTTGGCCGTCCAGCAAGAGACCCAGTACTTC. Translation: CASSLAVQQETQYF.

The CDR3 region is CASSLYEVNYGYTF. The CDR3 DNA is TGTGCCAGCAGCTTATATGAAGTTAACTATGGCTACACCTTC. V is TRBV5-6 and J is TRBJ1-2; D not resolved. This CDR3 is 14 amino acids long. Germline V gives CDR1 SGHDT, CDR2 YYEEEE. Trimming left V 2 bases short and J 1 base short, with 9 bases between.

This clone was seen only once. The V gene is TRBV6-1, the J gene TRBJ1-1, with 7 bases lining up with TRBD1. V lost 4 bases to trimming and J lost 1 base; unmatched junction nucleotides: 6. The germline CDR1 and CDR2 sequences are MNHNS and SASEGT. The CDR3 contains 15 residues. CDR3 protein: CASSGAHRGNTEAFF. In nucleotides, the CDR3 is TGTGCCAGCAGTGGGGCCCACAGGGGGAACACTGAAGCTTTCTTT.